This TCR beta chain was recovered during a study of blood T cell repertoires in COVID-19. About the study: Sources were T cells, B-cell-depleted T cells, or PBMCs; the material itself was cDNA or gDNA.

In the authors' methods: Counts of nucleated cells, estimated from reference gene primer amplification, were obtained. Sequencing used immunoSEQ multiplex PCR; TCRdb keeps in-frame clones, though not all of them. V and J calls and clone size follow that table, whereas D and trimming were derived from the DNA. The table shows 250,000 to 300,000 clones, with roughly 86% occurring only once. What was sequenced was peripheral blood. The clonotype originates from a man between 18 and 35 years old with active or convalescent COVID-19.

The CDR3 nucleotides are TGTGCCAGCAGCCCCGGAGGAGGGACTGAAGCTTTCTTT. Translating it yields CASSPGGGTEAFF. The rearrangement uses TRBV7-2 and TRBJ1-1, with D unresolved. CDR1 is SGHTA, CDR2 FQGNSA, per germline. The CDR3 length is 13 residues. V was trimmed by 5 bases and J by 5 bases, leaving 12 bases between them.